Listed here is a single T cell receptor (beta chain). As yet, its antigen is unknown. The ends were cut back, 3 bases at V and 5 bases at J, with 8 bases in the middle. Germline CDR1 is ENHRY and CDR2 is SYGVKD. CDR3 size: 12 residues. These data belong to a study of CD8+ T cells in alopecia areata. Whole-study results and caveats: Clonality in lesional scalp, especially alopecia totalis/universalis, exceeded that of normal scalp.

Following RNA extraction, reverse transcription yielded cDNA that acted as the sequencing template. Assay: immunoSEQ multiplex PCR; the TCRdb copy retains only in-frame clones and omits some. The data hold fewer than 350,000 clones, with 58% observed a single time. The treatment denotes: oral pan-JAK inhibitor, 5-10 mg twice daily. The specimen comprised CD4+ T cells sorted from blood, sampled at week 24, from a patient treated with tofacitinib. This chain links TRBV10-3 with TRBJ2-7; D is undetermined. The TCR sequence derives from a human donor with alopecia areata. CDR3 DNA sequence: TGTGCCATCAGTGACGGTGGGGACGAGCAGTACTTC. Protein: CAISDGGDEQYF.